The T cell receptor (beta chain) under discussion was sequenced for a study of beta chain features in type 1 diabetes. Study conclusions and caveats: TCRB CDR3 length was moderately but significantly reduced in all four CD4+ subsets of Type 1 diabetes patients. Naive, central memory and regulatory TCRB repertoires appeared more similar among patients than healthy donors. In type 1 diabetes patients, VDJ junctions had fewer insertions; deletions at these junctions were more frequent.

Every isolated RNA sample was fully reverse transcribed, so sequencing captured expressed TCRB transcripts. Libraries were prepared by immunoSEQ multiplex PCR; TCRdb keeps only in-frame clonotypes and omits some of them. Of 620,000 or so clones in the sample, roughly a sixth are singletons; the top ten hold under 0.095%. This CDR3 contains 12 residues. The V end lost 5 bases, the J end lost 4 bases, and 8 bases lay between the germline ends. Germline CDR1 reads MDHEN; CDR2 reads SYDVKM. On this clone itself: What it binds is not known. The sample holds other DNA sequences that translate to the same CDR3.

CD45RO/CCR7/CD25/CD127/CD95/CD27 sorting isolated CD4+ naive, central memory, regulatory and stem cell-like memory cells. This chain links TRBV28 with TRBJ1-2; possibly TRBD1 for D (5 bases). What was sequenced was naive CD4+ T cells from blood. This TCR was recovered from a man between 18 and 29 years old in good health. The CDR3 region is CASSLTVYGYTF. In DNA form, the CDR3 reads TGTGCCAGCAGTCTGACAGTCTATGGCTACACCTTC.